This T cell receptor (beta chain) was identified during a study of shared clonotypes between healthy human individuals. The CDR3 is 15 residues long. Germline V gene lookup returns CDR1 LGHNA and CDR2 YSLEER. The germline V and J ends were trimmed by 0 bases and 2 bases, with 11 bases remaining between them. Sequencing was performed with immunoSEQ multiplex PCR; in TCRdb, only in-frame clones are kept and a portion is missing. The table lists roughly 1 million clones, roughly 70% of them singletons. The rearrangement uses TRBV4-3 and TRBJ2-7; no clear D gene. This sequence was found in a man aged 18 to 30 in good health. Sequencing input: memory CD4+ T cells sorted from blood. Subset reported: CD45RA-negative fraction. CDR3 residues: CASSQDTAGAYEQYF. The DNA of the CDR3 is TGCGCCAGCAGCCAAGATACGGCTGGGGCCTACGAGCAGTACTTC.